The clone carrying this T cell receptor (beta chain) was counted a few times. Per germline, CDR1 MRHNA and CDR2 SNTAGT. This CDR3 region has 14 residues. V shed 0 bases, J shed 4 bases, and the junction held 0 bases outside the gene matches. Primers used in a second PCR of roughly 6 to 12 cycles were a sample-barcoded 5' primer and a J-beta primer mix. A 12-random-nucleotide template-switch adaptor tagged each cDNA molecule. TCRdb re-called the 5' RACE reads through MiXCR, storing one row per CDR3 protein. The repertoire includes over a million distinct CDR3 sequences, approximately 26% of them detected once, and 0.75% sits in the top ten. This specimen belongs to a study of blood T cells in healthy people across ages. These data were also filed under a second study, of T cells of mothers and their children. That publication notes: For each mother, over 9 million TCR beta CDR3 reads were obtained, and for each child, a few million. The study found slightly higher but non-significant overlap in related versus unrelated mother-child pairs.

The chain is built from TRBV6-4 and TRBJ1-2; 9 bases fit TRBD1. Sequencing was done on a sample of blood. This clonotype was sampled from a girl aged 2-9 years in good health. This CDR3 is CASSDSTGGYGYTF. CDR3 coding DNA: TGTGCCAGCAGTGACTCGACAGGGGGCTATGGCTACACCTTC.